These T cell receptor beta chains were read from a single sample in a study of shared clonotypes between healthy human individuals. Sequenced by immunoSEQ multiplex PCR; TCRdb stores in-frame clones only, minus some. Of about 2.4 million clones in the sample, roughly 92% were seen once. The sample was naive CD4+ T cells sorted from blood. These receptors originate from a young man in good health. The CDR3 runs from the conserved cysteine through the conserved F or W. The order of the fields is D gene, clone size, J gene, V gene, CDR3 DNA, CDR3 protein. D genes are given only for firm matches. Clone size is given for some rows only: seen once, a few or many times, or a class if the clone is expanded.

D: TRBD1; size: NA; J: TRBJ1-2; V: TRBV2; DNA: TGTGCCAGCAGTGATGACAGGGCCTATGGCTACACCTTC; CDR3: CASSDDRAYGYTF
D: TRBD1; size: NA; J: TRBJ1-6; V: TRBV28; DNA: TGTGCCAGCAGTTTATTCAAAGGGACAGGGGATTATAATTCACCCCTCCACTTT; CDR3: CASSLFKGTGDYNSPLHF
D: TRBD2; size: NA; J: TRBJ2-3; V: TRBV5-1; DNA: TGCGCCAGCAGCGCATGGACTAGCGGAGGGGGCACAGATACGCAGTATTTT; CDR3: CASSAWTSGGGTDTQYF
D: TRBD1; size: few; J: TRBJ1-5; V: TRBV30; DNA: TGTGCCTGGTCTCAACAGGGGGCTCCGCATCAGCCCCAGCATTTT; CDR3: CAWSQQGAPHQPQHF
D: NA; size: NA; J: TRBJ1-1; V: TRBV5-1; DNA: TGCGCCAGCAGCCCAGGGACTTTGAACACTGAAGCTTTCTTT; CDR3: CASSPGTLNTEAFF
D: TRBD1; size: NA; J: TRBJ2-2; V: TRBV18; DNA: TGTGCCAGCTCACACGGACAGGGAGGCACCGGGGAGCTGTTTTTT; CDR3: CASSHGQGGTGELFF
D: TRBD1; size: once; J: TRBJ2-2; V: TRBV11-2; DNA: TGTGCCAGCAGTTTTCAGGGGGCCGGGGAGCTGTTTTTT; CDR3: CASSFQGAGELFF
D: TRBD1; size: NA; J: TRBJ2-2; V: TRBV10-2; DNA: TGCGCCAGCAGTCGGGACAGCACCGGGGAGCTGTTTTTT; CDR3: CASSRDSTGELFF
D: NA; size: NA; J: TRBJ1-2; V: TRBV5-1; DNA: TGCGCCAGCAGCTTGGGGGGGAACTATGGCTACACCTTC; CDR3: CASSLGGNYGYTF
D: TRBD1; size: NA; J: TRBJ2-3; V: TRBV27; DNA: TGTGCCAGCAGTTTAACCGGGACAGAGGGAGATACGCAGTATTTT; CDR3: CASSLTGTEGDTQYF
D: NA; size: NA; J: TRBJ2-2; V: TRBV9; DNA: TGTGCCAGCAGCGTAGAAGGCAACACCGGGGAGCTGTTTTTT; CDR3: CASSVEGNTGELFF
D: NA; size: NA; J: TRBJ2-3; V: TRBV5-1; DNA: TGCGCCAGCAGCTCCCAGGGGGGAGATACGCAGTATTTT; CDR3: CASSSQGGDTQYF
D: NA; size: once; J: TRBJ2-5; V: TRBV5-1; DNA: TGCGCCAGCAGCCTCTGGGGGTCCCAGACCCAGTACTTC; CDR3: CASSLWGSQTQYF
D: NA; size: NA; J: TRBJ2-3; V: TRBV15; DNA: TGTGCCACCAGCAGAGATATTCCCACAGATACGCAGTATTTT; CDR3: CATSRDIPTDTQYF
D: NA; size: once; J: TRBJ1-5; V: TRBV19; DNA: TGTGCCAGTCGTGACAGATATAGCAATCAGCCCCAGCATTTT; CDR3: CASRDRYSNQPQHF
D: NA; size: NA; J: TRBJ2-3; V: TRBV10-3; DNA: TGTGCCATCGTCTCGGGCGAGGCCGCAGATACGCAGTATTTT; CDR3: CAIVSGEAADTQYF
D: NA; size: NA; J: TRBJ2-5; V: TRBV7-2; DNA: TGTGCCAGCAGCTCCAATTTAGTTGGCGAGACCCAGTACTTC; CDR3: CASSSNLVGETQYF
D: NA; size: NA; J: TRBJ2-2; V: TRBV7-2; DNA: TGTGCCAGCAGTAAGGAGCCAGGCGGGGAGCTGTTTTTT; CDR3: CASSKEPGGELFF
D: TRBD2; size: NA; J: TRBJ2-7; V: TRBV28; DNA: TGTGCCAGCAGCCGGACCGGGACTAGCGGGACCTACGAGCAGTACTTC; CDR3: CASSRTGTSGTYEQYF
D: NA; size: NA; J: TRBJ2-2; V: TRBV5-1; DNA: TGCGCCAGCAGCTACTGGGGGGACAACACCGGGGAGCTGTTTTTT; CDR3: CASSYWGDNTGELFF
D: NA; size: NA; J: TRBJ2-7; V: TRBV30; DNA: TGTGCCTGGGGGCTGAGACAGGACTCCTACGAGCAGTACTTC; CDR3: CAWGLRQDSYEQYF
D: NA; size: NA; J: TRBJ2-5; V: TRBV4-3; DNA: TGCGCCAGAAACGGCAGGGAAGAGACCCAGTACTTC; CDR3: CARNGREETQYF
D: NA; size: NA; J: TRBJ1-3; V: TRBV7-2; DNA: TGTGCCAGCAGCTTAACAGGATCCTCTGGAAACACCATATATTTT; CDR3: CASSLTGSSGNTIYF
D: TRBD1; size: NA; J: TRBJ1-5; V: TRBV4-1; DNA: TGCGCCAGCAGCCAGGGACAGGTTCAGCCCCAGCATTTT; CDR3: CASSQGQVQPQHF
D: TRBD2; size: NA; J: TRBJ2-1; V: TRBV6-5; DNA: TGTGCCAGCAGCGGCGGGGGTGGCTACAATGAGCAGTTCTTC; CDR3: CASSGGGGYNEQFF